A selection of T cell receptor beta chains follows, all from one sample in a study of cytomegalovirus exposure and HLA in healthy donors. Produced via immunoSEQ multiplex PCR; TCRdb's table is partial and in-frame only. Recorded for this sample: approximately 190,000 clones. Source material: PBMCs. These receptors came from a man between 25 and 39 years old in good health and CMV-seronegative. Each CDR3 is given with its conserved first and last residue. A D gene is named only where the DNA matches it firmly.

DNA: TGTGCCACCCTTGAGGTCTACACCATATATTTT
CDR3: CATLEVYTIYF
J: TRBJ1-3
D: -
V: TRBV6-6

DNA: TGTGCCAGCAGCACCGGACAGGGTACAACCTACGAGCAGTACTTC
CDR3: CASSTGQGTTYEQYF
J: TRBJ2-7
D: TRBD1
V: TRBV5-4

DNA: TGCAGCGTCAAGACAGGTCCTGAAGCTTTCTTT
CDR3: CSVKTGPEAFF
J: TRBJ1-1
D: -
V: TRBV29-1

DNA: TGTGCCAGTATCGGGGGACTCGGAGCTTTCTTT
CDR3: CASIGGLGAFF
J: TRBJ1-1
D: -
V: TRBV19

DNA: TGCGCCAGCAGCGACATTAGCACAGATACGCAGTATTTT
CDR3: CASSDISTDTQYF
J: TRBJ2-3
D: -
V: TRBV5-1

DNA: TGTGCCTGGAGTTTCGGGGAGGGTCAGCCCCAGCATTTT
CDR3: CAWSFGEGQPQHF
J: TRBJ1-5
D: -
V: TRBV30

DNA: TGTGCCTGGAGTAGAGGAGGAAACACCATATATTTT
CDR3: CAWSRGGNTIYF
J: TRBJ1-3
D: -
V: TRBV30

DNA: TGTGCCAGCAGTTTAGAGGGGGTAAACAATCAGCCCCAGCATTTT
CDR3: CASSLEGVNNQPQHF
J: TRBJ1-5
D: -
V: TRBV27

DNA: TGTGCCAGCAGTCCAGGCGGGGAGCTGTTTTTT
CDR3: CASSPGGELFF
J: TRBJ2-2
D: -
V: TRBV11-3

DNA: TGCGCCAGCAGCTTACAGGTCCCGGGAGGGAATGAGCAGTTCTTC
CDR3: CASSLQVPGGNEQFF
J: TRBJ2-1
D: TRBD2
V: TRBV5-1

DNA: TGTGCCAGCAGTTACACAGGGGTCAGCAATCAGCCCCAGCATTTT
CDR3: CASSYTGVSNQPQHF
J: TRBJ1-5
D: TRBD1
V: TRBV28

DNA: TGTGCCAGCAGCCCTGGGACCGCGGGGGAGCAGTACTTC
CDR3: CASSPGTAGEQYF
J: TRBJ2-7
D: -
V: TRBV9

DNA: TGTGCCAGCAGCGCCGTTCACAGGGGAGCTAACTATGGCTACACCTTC
CDR3: CASSAVHRGANYGYTF
J: TRBJ1-2
D: TRBD1
V: TRBV7-9

DNA: TGTGCCAGCAGTTACAACGCGGATTCCACCGGGGAGCTGTTTTTT
CDR3: CASSYNADSTGELFF
J: TRBJ2-2
D: -
V: TRBV6-4

DNA: TGCGCCAGCAGCTTGGCCGGGGAAACCGGGGAGCTGTTTTTT
CDR3: CASSLAGETGELFF
J: TRBJ2-2
D: -
V: TRBV5-1

DNA: TGTGCCAGCAGCCCCCACACAACGACAGGGGAAGCTTTCTTT
CDR3: CASSPHTTTGEAFF
J: TRBJ1-1
D: TRBD1
V: TRBV9

DNA: TGTGCCAGCAGCCTCAACAGGGCTGCTAACTATGGCTACACCTTC
CDR3: CASSLNRAANYGYTF
J: TRBJ1-2
D: -
V: TRBV11-2

DNA: TGTGCCAGCAGCTTGGCCTCGCAGGCTACCTACGAGCAGTACTTC
CDR3: CASSLASQATYEQYF
J: TRBJ2-7
D: -
V: TRBV5-8

DNA: TGTGCCAGCAGCCATCGGACAGAGGGTATCAGTGGCTACACCTTC
CDR3: CASSHRTEGISGYTF
J: TRBJ1-2
D: -
V: TRBV6-1

DNA: TGCAGCGTTGGGACAGGATCCTACGAGCAGTACTTC
CDR3: CSVGTGSYEQYF
J: TRBJ2-7
D: TRBD1
V: TRBV29-1

DNA: TGTGCCAGCAGTCCCTTACGGGACTTAAACACCGGGGAGCTGTTTTTT
CDR3: CASSPLRDLNTGELFF
J: TRBJ2-2
D: -
V: TRBV4-2

DNA: TGTGCCAGCACGGTCCAGGGGTCTCGTCCCTCCCCTGAAGCTTTCTTT
CDR3: CASTVQGSRPSPEAFF
J: TRBJ1-1
D: -
V: TRBV2

DNA: TGCGCCAGCAGCCAAGCGGTCCGCCGGGACAGAGAGAACACTGAAGCTTTCTTT
CDR3: CASSQAVRRDRENTEAFF
J: TRBJ1-1
D: TRBD1
V: TRBV4-1

DNA: TGTGCCAGCAGGAGGACAGGTGACGAGCAGTACTTC
CDR3: CASRRTGDEQYF
J: TRBJ2-7
D: TRBD1
V: TRBV2

DNA: TGTGCCAGCAGCTTACAGGGCCATCAGCCCCAGCATTTT
CDR3: CASSLQGHQPQHF
J: TRBJ1-5
D: -
V: TRBV7-8

DNA: TGTGCCATCAGTGAGGGACAGGCTAATTTCAATGAGCAGTTCTTC
CDR3: CAISEGQANFNEQFF
J: TRBJ2-1
D: TRBD1
V: TRBV10-3

DNA: TGCGCCAGCAGCCAAGGCGGGGGCGGGGGGTTCACAGATACGCAGTATTTT
CDR3: CASSQGGGGGFTDTQYF
J: TRBJ2-3
D: TRBD2
V: TRBV4-1

DNA: TGCGCCAGTCGGGACAGGGGCGAAAAACTGTTTTTT
CDR3: CASRDRGEKLFF
J: TRBJ1-4
D: TRBD1
V: TRBV10-2

DNA: TGTGCCAGCAGTTCCATAAATCCGCGGGACAGGGTGGACACCATATATTTT
CDR3: CASSSINPRDRVDTIYF
J: TRBJ1-3
D: TRBD1
V: TRBV28

DNA: TGTGCCAGCAGTAGCGACCCCCGTACCGATGGCTACACCTTC
CDR3: CASSSDPRTDGYTF
J: TRBJ1-2
D: -
V: TRBV6-6

DNA: TGTGCCAGCAGAGGGGACAGGGTAAACACTGAAGCTTTCTTT
CDR3: CASRGDRVNTEAFF
J: TRBJ1-1
D: TRBD1
V: TRBV2

DNA: TGTGCCAGCAGGGGAGGGGAGACCCAGTACTTC
CDR3: CASRGGETQYF
J: TRBJ2-5
D: TRBD2
V: TRBV28

DNA: TGCGCCAGCAGCCAAGAAAGGGGGGGTTTGATGAACACTGAAGCTTTCTTT
CDR3: CASSQERGGLMNTEAFF
J: TRBJ1-1
D: -
V: TRBV4-3

DNA: TGTGCCAGCAGTTTAGAAGCGGGAGGAACAGGAGGTACCGGTGTTTACAATGAGCAGTTCTTC
CDR3: CASSLEAGGTGGTGVYNEQFF
J: TRBJ2-1
D: TRBD2
V: TRBV28

DNA: TGTGCCAGCAGACCACCTCGACAGGGGGCATATGAAAAACTGTTTTTT
CDR3: CASRPPRQGAYEKLFF
J: TRBJ1-4
D: TRBD1
V: TRBV28

DNA: TGTGCCAGCAGTTTATCGGTCAGGGTGGGGATCTACGAGCAGTACTTC
CDR3: CASSLSVRVGIYEQYF
J: TRBJ2-7
D: -
V: TRBV27

DNA: TGTGCCATCATGAAAGGACAGGGGAACACTGAAGCTTTCTTT
CDR3: CAIMKGQGNTEAFF
J: TRBJ1-1
D: TRBD1
V: TRBV10-3

DNA: TGTGCCAGCAGCCCCGGACAGACGAACACTGAAGCTTTCTTT
CDR3: CASSPGQTNTEAFF
J: TRBJ1-1
D: -
V: TRBV28

DNA: TGTGCCAGCAGCTTAGCGAGGGTTGATGGCTACACCTTC
CDR3: CASSLARVDGYTF
J: TRBJ1-2
D: -
V: TRBV7-9

DNA: TGTGCCAGCAGTCAACGACCGGGGACAGGGAGACGGCCCTACGAGCAGTACTTC
CDR3: CASSQRPGTGRRPYEQYF
J: TRBJ2-7
D: TRBD1
V: TRBV6-4

DNA: TGTGCCAGCAGTCGAGCGGGATCCTCCTCAGATACGCAGTATTTT
CDR3: CASSRAGSSSDTQYF
J: TRBJ2-3
D: TRBD2
V: TRBV28

DNA: TGCGCCAGCAGCCGGGGACAGGGTGCCGAGCAGTACTTC
CDR3: CASSRGQGAEQYF
J: TRBJ2-7
D: TRBD1
V: TRBV10-1

DNA: TGTGCCTGGCGCCCGGGGGCTAGCGGGAAGGAGACCCAGTACTTC
CDR3: CAWRPGASGKETQYF
J: TRBJ2-5
D: TRBD2
V: TRBV30

DNA: TGCGCCAGCAGCTGGGGTGAGGGTGGGTCCTACGAGCAGTACTTC
CDR3: CASSWGEGGSYEQYF
J: TRBJ2-7
D: -
V: TRBV5-1

DNA: TGTGCTAGTGGTTTGGTACTAGGACAGCCGAGCTCCTACGAGCAGTACTTC
CDR3: CASGLVLGQPSSYEQYF
J: TRBJ2-7
D: -
V: TRBV12-5

DNA: TGTGCCAGCAGCCCTGGACACCTCACAGATACGCAGTATTTT
CDR3: CASSPGHLTDTQYF
J: TRBJ2-3
D: -
V: TRBV5-5

DNA: TGTGCCAGCAGTTCCGACAGGGGACTAGCCCCCTACGAGCAGTACTTC
CDR3: CASSSDRGLAPYEQYF
J: TRBJ2-7
D: -
V: TRBV27

DNA: TGTGCCAGCAGCCGGTTACAGGGAGGGTCCTATAATTCACCCCTCCACTTT
CDR3: CASSRLQGGSYNSPLHF
J: TRBJ1-6
D: -
V: TRBV7-9

DNA: TGTGCCAGCAGCTTAGACCGAGGGAGGGTTATCACAGATACGCAGTATTTT
CDR3: CASSLDRGRVITDTQYF
J: TRBJ2-3
D: TRBD2
V: TRBV7-2

DNA: TGTGCTTCGCAGGACAACATAGTGATGTCCGGGGAGCTGTTTTTT
CDR3: CASQDNIVMSGELFF
J: TRBJ2-2
D: -
V: TRBV9

DNA: TGCGCCAGCAGTCCCCGGGACAGGGGGCCAGATACGCAGTATTTT
CDR3: CASSPRDRGPDTQYF
J: TRBJ2-3
D: TRBD1
V: TRBV10-1

DNA: TGTGCCAGCTCACCACAACGGGTTGGAGATACGCAGTATTTT
CDR3: CASSPQRVGDTQYF
J: TRBJ2-3
D: -
V: TRBV18

DNA: TGTGCCAGCAGCCCCGGGACTAGCGGGGGGGGCCCCAATGAGCAGTTCTTC
CDR3: CASSPGTSGGGPNEQFF
J: TRBJ2-1
D: TRBD2
V: TRBV11-2